Below, 2 T cell receptor beta chains from the same sample are listed, as sequenced in a study of beta chain features in type 1 diabetes. Since all of the isolated RNA was reverse transcribed, expressed TCRB transcripts were what got sequenced. Clones were sequenced by immunoSEQ multiplex PCR, and TCRdb holds only the in-frame ones, with some missing. The sample holds 200,000 to 250,000 clones, approximately 10% seen once. The sequencing input was central memory CD4+ T cells from blood. The receptor source for this set is a man aged 18 to 29 in good health.

This clone was detected many times. The CDR3: CASSPRRPGTGESGQFF. The CDR3 coding sequence is TGTGCCAGCTCACCGCGACGCCCCGGGACAGGGGAGTCGGGGCAGTTCTTC. The chain employs TRBV18 and TRBJ2-1; TRBD1 agrees at 10 bases. The CDR3 is 17 residues long. The germline V gene has CDR1 KGHSH and CDR2 LQKENI. V dropped 3 bases and J dropped 12; count of bases not matched to a gene: 17. Together with reference TRBV18 and TRBJ2-1, the CDR3 gives the full variable domain: NAGVMQNPRHLVRRRGQEARLRCSPMKGHSHVYWYRQLPEEGLKFMVYLQKENIIDESGMPKERFSAEFPKEGPSILRIQQVVRGDSAAYFCASSPRRPGTGESGQFFGPGTRLTVL.

The V gene is TRBV20-1, the J gene TRBJ2-3, with a tentative D call TRBD1 (6 bases). CDR1 DFQATT and CDR2 SNEGSKA come from the germline V gene (reference sequence). The CDR3 contains 11 residues. V was pared by 6 bases and J by 6 bases, with 10 bases between. The CDR3 protein is CSARTVDTQYF. CDR3 in DNA: TGCAGTGCCCGGACAGTCGATACGCAGTATTTT.